A selection of T cell receptor beta chains follows, all from one sample in a study of blood T cell repertoires in COVID-19. Measured with immunoSEQ multiplex PCR; TCRdb has only the in-frame clones, and not every one. The table shows about 66,000 clones, with about 88% occurring only once. The sequenced sample consisted of peripheral blood. All receptors come from a man aged 70 or older with acute or convalescent COVID-19. Both conserved end residues are part of each CDR3. A D gene is named only where the DNA matches it firmly. Only part of the rows carry a size: once, few, many, or a class if the clone is expanded.

>TRBD1|TRBJ1-2|once|TRBV4-2
CASSQDWVQGRNYGYTF
TGTGCCAGCAGCCAAGATTGGGTACAGGGGAGGAACTATGGCTACACCTTC
>TRBD1|TRBJ2-3|.|TRBV7-9
CASSPGQGRDTQYF
TGTGCCAGCAGCCCGGGACAGGGGCGGGATACGCAGTATTTT
>TRBD1|TRBJ1-2|.|TRBV7-2
CASSRDSRHGYTF
TGTGCCAGCAGCCGGGACAGTCGCCATGGCTACACCTTC
>.|TRBJ2-3|.|TRBV11-2
CASSFGGDTQYF
TGTGCCAGCAGCTTCGGGGGAGATACGCAGTATTTT
>TRBD2|TRBJ2-3|.|TRBV3-1/TRBV3-2
CASSRRGPSGVDF
TGTGCCAGCAGCCGGCGTGGTCCTAGCGGGGTCGATTTT
>.|TRBJ2-3|.|TRBV29-1
CSVVGFDVTSTDTQYF
TGCAGCGTTGTGGGCTTCGACGTTACTAGCACAGATACGCAGTATTTT
>TRBD1|TRBJ1-5|.|TRBV6-1
CASSELGDRNNQPQHF
TGTGCCAGCAGTGAACTCGGGGACAGAAACAATCAGCCCCAGCATTTT
>.|TRBJ1-1|.|TRBV6-5
CASSYTGQSSEAFF
TGTGCCAGCAGTTACACCGGACAGAGCTCTGAAGCTTTCTTT
>TRBD1|TRBJ1-3|.|TRBV5-1
CASSLGQGAGNTIYF
TGCGCCAGCAGCTTGGGACAGGGGGCTGGAAACACCATATATTTT
>.|TRBJ2-7|.|TRBV28
CASSSLASAYEQYF
TGTGCCAGCAGTTCCCTAGCATCCGCCTACGAGCAGTACTTC
>TRBD1|TRBJ1-2|.|TRBV10-3
CAIRGQGANYGYTF
TGTGCCATCAGGGGACAGGGGGCGAACTATGGCTACACCTTC
>TRBD2|TRBJ2-3|.|TRBV7-2
CASSFGLAGLDTQYF
TGTGCCAGCAGCTTCGGGCTAGCGGGACTCGATACGCAGTATTTT
>.|TRBJ1-5|.|TRBV5-5
CASSLGERGARGNQPQHF
TGTGCCAGCAGCTTAGGGGAACGGGGGGCGAGGGGCAATCAGCCCCAGCATTTT
>.|TRBJ1-3|.|TRBV7-9
CASSLDGLGNTIYF
TGTGCCAGCAGCTTAGACGGGTTGGGAAACACCATATATTTT
>TRBD1|TRBJ1-1|.|TRBV29-1
CSVGGQRWGNTEAFF
TGCAGCGTTGGGGGACAGCGTTGGGGAAACACTGAAGCTTTCTTT
>TRBD1|TRBJ1-6|.|TRBV30
CAWNQNRGLSPLHF
TGTGCCTGGAATCAGAACAGGGGGCTCTCACCCCTCCACTTT
>TRBD2|TRBJ2-5|once|TRBV4-2
CASSQATSGGGETQYF
TGTGCCAGCAGCCAAGCGACTAGCGGGGGCGGGGAGACCCAGTACTTC
>TRBD1|TRBJ2-7|.|TRBV5-1
CASSFGDRPYEQYF
TGCGCCAGCAGCTTTGGGGACAGGCCCTACGAGCAGTACTTC
>.|TRBJ1-6|once|TRBV25-1
CASSEGSGENSPLHF
TGTGCCAGCAGTGAGGGGTCAGGGGAAAATTCACCCCTCCACTTT
>.|TRBJ1-2|.|TRBV6-5
CASKRQDYGYTF
TGTGCCAGCAAAAGACAGGACTATGGCTACACCTTC
>.|TRBJ2-3|.|TRBV19
CASSMSVPRTDTQYF
TGTGCCAGTAGTATGTCGGTCCCCCGCACAGATACGCAGTATTTT
>.|TRBJ2-5|.|TRBV29-1
CSVVRVQETQYF
TGCAGCGTTGTCAGGGTCCAAGAGACCCAGTACTTC
>.|TRBJ1-1|.|TRBV5-5
CASSLSGHTEAFF
TGTGCCAGCAGCTTGTCAGGCCACACTGAAGCTTTCTTT
>.|TRBJ1-1|.|TRBV11-2
CASSLATGWGNTEAFF
TGTGCCAGCAGCTTAGCCACAGGGTGGGGGAACACTGAAGCTTTCTTT
>.|TRBJ2-3|.|TRBV28
CASSPTSPGHRTDTQYF
TGTGCCAGCAGTCCAACATCACCGGGACACCGCACAGATACGCAGTATTTT
>.|TRBJ1-2|.|TRBV7-6
CASSLAEKYGYTF
TGTGCCAGCAGCTTAGCAGAGAAATATGGCTACACCTTC
>.|TRBJ1-4|.|TRBV2
CASSEQAATNEKLFF
TGTGCCAGCAGTGAACAGGCCGCAACTAATGAAAAACTGTTTTTT
>.|TRBJ2-5|.|TRBV5-1
CASTLGATEETQYF
TGCGCCAGCACCCTGGGGGCGACGGAAGAGACCCAGTACTTC
>.|TRBJ1-6|.|TRBV10-3
CAIRTDGDSPLHF
TGTGCCATCAGGACTGACGGGGATTCACCCCTCCACTTT
>.|TRBJ2-3|.|TRBV5-6
CASSFTGIHTQYF
TGTGCCAGCAGCTTTACAGGGATTCATACGCAGTATTTT
>TRBD1|TRBJ1-5|.|TRBV6-5
CASSYSAQGMSQPQHF
TGTGCCAGCAGTTACTCGGCACAGGGGATGAGTCAGCCCCAGCATTTT
>.|TRBJ2-7|.|TRBV12-3/TRBV12-4
CASSLAGPYEQYF
TGTGCCAGCAGTTTAGCCGGTCCCTACGAGCAGTACTTC
>.|TRBJ1-2|once|TRBV6-1
CASSEAGKNYGYTF
TGTGCCAGCAGTGAAGCGGGCAAGAACTATGGCTACACCTTC
>TRBD1|TRBJ2-7|.|TRBV2
CASSPGQGAYEQYF
TGTGCCAGCAGCCCGGGACAGGGAGCCTACGAGCAGTACTTC
>.|TRBJ1-3|.|TRBV9
CASSVDYSGNTIYF
TGTGCCAGCAGCGTAGATTACTCTGGAAACACCATATATTTT
>TRBD1|TRBJ1-1|.|TRBV7-9
CASILGRDRGANTEAFF
TGTGCCAGCATCCTAGGCCGGGACAGGGGAGCGAACACTGAAGCTTTCTTT
>TRBD1|TRBJ1-1|.|TRBV30
CAWSVWGTGGMNTEAFF
TGTGCCTGGAGTGTATGGGGAACAGGGGGGATGAACACTGAAGCTTTCTTT
>.|TRBJ2-1|.|TRBV7-2
CASSFLDGELYNEQFF
TGTGCCAGCAGCTTCCTGGACGGGGAACTCTACAATGAGCAGTTCTTC
>TRBD1|TRBJ1-5|.|TRBV7-2
CASSTSTGYQPQHF
TGTGCCAGCAGCACTTCGACAGGGTATCAGCCCCAGCATTTT
>TRBD1|TRBJ1-6|.|TRBV3-1/TRBV3-2
CASSPDRVIKSPLHF
TGTGCCAGCAGCCCAGACAGGGTGATTAAGTCACCCCTCCACTTT
>TRBD2|TRBJ2-7|.|TRBV19
CASSSGGAISYEQYF
TGTGCCAGTTCGAGCGGGGGGGCGATTTCCTACGAGCAGTACTTC
>TRBD2|TRBJ2-5|few|TRBV9
CASSVAAGGQETQYF
TGTGCCAGCAGCGTAGCTGCGGGGGGGCAAGAGACCCAGTACTTC
>.|TRBJ1-2|few|TRBV7-2
CASSTYGGLGYTF
TGTGCCAGCAGCACCTACGGAGGCTTGGGCTACACCTTC
>.|TRBJ1-2|.|TRBV9
CASSVGLAPADYGYTF
TGTGCCAGCAGCGTTGGCCTTGCACCGGCGGACTATGGCTACACCTTC
>.|TRBJ2-5|.|TRBV7-5
CATAGGTLLGETQYF
TGTGCCACAGCGGGGGGGACTCTCCTAGGGGAGACCCAGTACTTC
>TRBD1|TRBJ1-2|.|TRBV3-1/TRBV3-2
CASSQVPTGAYGYTF
TGTGCCAGCAGCCAAGTCCCTACAGGGGCCTATGGCTACACCTTC
>TRBD1|TRBJ2-7|.|TRBV7-6
CASSPRGQGLSYEQYF
TGTGCCAGCAGCCCGCGGGGACAGGGGCTCTCCTACGAGCAGTACTTC
>.|TRBJ1-3|.|TRBV2
CASRDPLGSSGNTIYF
TGTGCCAGCAGGGATCCTTTGGGGAGCTCTGGAAACACCATATATTTT
>.|TRBJ2-3|once|TRBV11-1
CASSLEGGKADTQYF
TGTGCCAGCAGCTTAGAGGGGGGGAAAGCAGATACGCAGTATTTT
>.|TRBJ1-4|.|TRBV30
CAWSVRGAEKLFF
TGTGCCTGGAGTGTACGGGGAGCGGAAAAACTGTTTTTT